This TCR beta chain was identified during a study of cytomegalovirus exposure and HLA in healthy donors. Findings and caveats of the study: Presence/absence results assume similar sequencing depth per donor, which may not hold.

The CDR3 is 15 amino acids. The V gene's germline CDR1 is SGHNT and CDR2 YYREEE (reference sequence). V shed 4 bases and J 0 bases; nucleotides not matched to a gene: 5. Remarks on this clone: As yet, its antigen is unknown.

Primers for the PCR totalled 60 Vbeta and 13 Jbeta. Original handling: Unique TCR beta chains totaled approximately 83 million in a later count, with roughly 10 million of them shared. TCRdb's copy holds only in-frame clones and misses some; the assay was immunoSEQ multiplex PCR. For V, J and clone size, that table is used; D and trimming come from the DNA. The sample has around 140,000 clones, around 73% seen once. The clonotype originates from a female donor in good health and CMV-seronegative. Sequenced sample: PBMCs. The chain links TRBV5-4 to TRBJ2-3; 7 bases line up with TRBD2. Written as DNA, the CDR3 is TGTGCCAGCAGCGCCGGGGGGATAAGCACAGATACGCAGTATTTT. Amino acid sequence: CASSAGGISTDTQYF.